Included here is one TCR beta chain sequence, with context. Its antigen is not yet known. Base quality data are lacking; no much larger clone is found one base away. The sample's time point label is to be understood as: before neoadjuvant nivolumab. Patients were newly diagnosed with stage II-IVA oral cavity squamous cell carcinoma and had received no prior systemic or radiation treatment. The cohort consisted of patients with HPV-negative, locally advanced oral cavity squamous cell carcinoma. Peripheral blood mononuclear cells were analyzed directly, without maintenance or expansion in culture. The samples were obtained from a longitudinal correlative study of a single-arm phase II trial testing neoadjuvant nivolumab in oral cavity squamous cell carcinoma. Subject-matched pre- and post-treatment PBMCs and tumors from three responders and three non-responders underwent genomic DNA-based TCRbeta sequencing. Peripheral blood mononuclear cells were collected once before nivolumab treatment and again after treatment, at the time of surgery. Genomic DNA was isolated from PBMCs using the Maxwell RSC DNA from Cells kit.

The record originates from a study of neoadjuvant anti-PD-1 for oral cavity cancer (dated by TCRdb to about 2021). Background for the entire study: Patients mostly received three to four biweekly doses of nivolumab at 3 mg/kg before curative-intent surgical resection. A roughly 33% response rate was observed in the parent correlative cohort, in which around 12 patients were included. Under RECIST 1.1, a patient counted as a responder if showing complete response, partial response or stable disease, and as a non-responder if showing progression. Patients without progression received a fourth nivolumab dose around day 43 and underwent definitive surgical resection on days 50-56. Overall results and qualifications from the work: Higher pretreatment blood Treg/Th17 ratios correlated with higher pretreatment blood TCRbeta clonality and lower post-treatment tumor TCRbeta clonality. TCR analyses included only three patients per response group, and the authors called for larger cohorts for validation. After neoadjuvant nivolumab, non-responders showed significantly higher T cell clonality (Gini index) in PBMCs than responders did.

For deep sequencing of PBMC libraries, mostly approximately 460 ng of input genomic DNA was used, and six replicates were run per sample. The immunoSEQ hsTCRbeta kit was used to prepare TCRbeta libraries, following the manufacturer's instructions. Sequencing of the completed libraries took place using an Illumina NovaSeq 6000 S4 flow cell after they had been pooled to about 3 nM. The original pipeline was this. The immunoSEQ Analyzer handled quality control and preprocessing of the raw data. The analysis was restricted to productive rearrangements, with each unique CDR3 amino acid sequence defining a clonotype. Repertoire clonality was estimated as the Gini-Simpson index, which was calculated using the R package tcR. Gini indices were compared with Student's t test, and associations with tumor size change were assessed by Pearson correlation. In TCRdb, the immuneACCESS table is reduced to in-frame sequences with V and J assigned. These tables do not hold every clone; where another copy was compared, an unresolved V gene accounts for under half, and the others remain unexplained. The DNA gave D and trimming, while V, J and clone size come from that table. In all, the sample holds fewer than 40,000 clones, and 87% of those were seen once. Approximately 3.7% of the sample belongs to the ten largest clones.

Deletion took 7 bases off V and 7 bases off J, with a span of 16 bases between the germline ends. CDR3 length: 12 amino acids, cysteine to phenylalanine. Only the CDR3 region is kept as DNA, spanning 36 bases read in frame from base 1. As encoded in the germline V gene, CDR1 is SQVTM while CDR2 is ANQGSEA. The input for sequencing was PBMCs, taken before nivolumab (anti-PD-1) treatment. The chain joins TRBV29-1 to TRBJ1-1, with no confidently assigned D gene. The source is a person aged 40 to 85 with oral cavity squamous cell carcinoma. For the CDR3, the sequence is CSGAPRRGEAFF. The nucleotides are TGCAGCGGGGCTCCTCGAAGAGGTGAAGCTTTCTTT.